This is a list of T cell receptor beta chains from one sample in a study of blood T cell repertoires in COVID-19. Method: immunoSEQ multiplex PCR; TCRdb's copy keeps in-frame clones and lacks some. The sample includes roughly 60,000 clones, around four fifths of them seen just once. Sequences were obtained from peripheral blood. All receptors derive from a man aged 25 to 40 with COVID-19, enrolled during active disease. The conserved cysteine and the conserved F or W are not part of the CDR3 here. Expanded clones get a size class; other rows say once, few or many, or leave the size out.

TRBV3-1/TRBV3-2	NA	ASREHGLNSPLH
TRBV19	NA	ASSPRRLAGDRSYEQY
TRBV6-1	NA	ASSDIYLRGYGYT
TRBV4-2	NA	ASSPRGEGSGAEAF
TRBV6-4	NA	ASSDGTSGSEQF
TRBV7-2	once	ASSFGLARTDTQY
TRBV14	few	ASSPRTGGNYGYT
TRBV7-2	NA	ASSARTGGREKLF
TRBV6-2/TRBV6-3	NA	ASSHGGRAQPQH
TRBV11-2	NA	ASSGTSGSRVETQY
TRBV7-9	NA	ASSLRGGANTGELF
TRBV5-4	NA	ASSPGQGAQVYNEQY
TRBV5-1	NA	ASSLAGQGVLYEQY
TRBV19	NA	ASSVTGSEQY
TRBV5-1	NA	ASSHTGMNTEAF
TRBV7-2	NA	ASSPGVAGGRGDEQF
TRBV28	NA	ASSLFGRASSGPQETQY
TRBV27	NA	ASRLTGQLFYGYT
TRBV5-1	NA	ASSLDPAGEQY
TRBV27	NA	ASSLWGRQSGGANVLT
TRBV14	NA	ASSLSRDRLYT
TRBV9	NA	ASSPRTGGGYT
TRBV4-1	NA	ASSQDRSGSNEQF
TRBV6-5	NA	ASRRTAYSNQPQH
TRBV6-4	NA	ASSRAQKEAF
TRBV18	NA	ASSPWGRQTEAF
TRBV28	NA	ASNPQTRESYEQY
TRBV27	NA	ASKPGTDYGQETQY
TRBV11-2	NA	ASSLGTSYEQY
TRBV7-8	NA	ASSLTTGGNYGYT
TRBV29-1	NA	SAGPGTGRYNEQF
TRBV3-1/TRBV3-2	NA	ASSQDRQGGDQPQH
TRBV28	NA	ASSLPEAKRQY
TRBV28	NA	ASSFPRTAEAKNIQY
TRBV7-3	few	ASSLTYRENYGYT
TRBV5-5	NA	ASSLVGQGGEQY
TRBV7-3	once	ASSRTTGAGANVLT
TRBV11-2	NA	ASSLEVAGGETQY
TRBV7-9	NA	ASSLTSPSDTQY
TRBV13	NA	ASSWRSRGTDTQY
TRBV6-6	once	ASTLTGSADTQY
TRBV2	NA	ASSPDRGAYNEQF
TRBV10-3	once	ATSGQLSGNTIY
TRBV13	few	ASSPNGYEQY